This TCR beta chain was retrieved from a study of cytomegalovirus exposure and HLA in healthy donors. Study outcomes and limitations: It was 164 TCR beta chains that were listed as cytomegalovirus-associated.

In the PCR, 60 Vbeta and 13 Jbeta primers were used. Some clones are missing from TCRdb's copy, which holds only in-frame ones; the method was immunoSEQ multiplex PCR. The sample comprises 100,000 to 120,000 clones, less than 85% of which are singletons, and 13% rests with the top ten. This clone turned up a few times. Antigen: not known. The origin of this receptor is a man younger than 40 in good health and CMV-seropositive. The sequenced material came from PBMCs.

In nucleotides, the CDR3 is TGTGCCAGCAGTTTTATAGATACGCAGTATTTT. This encodes CASSFIDTQYF. The chain has TRBV28 and TRBJ2-3; no clear D. With 3 bases removed from V and 5 bases from J, the gap between germline ends came to 3 bases. CDR1 is MDHEN, CDR2 SYDVKM, per germline. The CDR3 is 11 amino acids.